The 32 T cell receptor beta chains in this list originate from one sample, sequenced in a study of T cell repertoires in cytomegalovirus infection. TCRdb analysed the reads with MiXCR anew, one entry per CDR3 protein. The sample has 230,000 or so distinct CDR3 sequences; approximately 15% are singletons. Sample: CD8+ T cells from PBMCs. Every receptor here comes from a human donor in good health (CMV status not recorded). Some clones in this sample may be carry-over from other donors' samples.

The chain employs TRBV7-8 and TRBJ2-3; 8 bases match TRBD2. Germline V gives CDR1 SGHVS, CDR2 FQNEAQ. After removal of 7 bases from V and 3 bases from J, the junction contained 12 bases not matched to a gene. The CDR3 has 16 amino acids. The CDR3 bases are TGTGCCAGCACCCCAGGACGGGGGGGCGTTACAGATACGCAGTATTTT. It specifies CASTPGRGGVTDTQYF.

The rearrangement links TRBV12-3 or TRBV12-4 to TRBJ2-1; TRBD2 aligns across 13 bases. The CDR3 length is 13 residues. V shed 10 bases, J shed 4 bases, and the junction held 1 base outside the gene matches. CDR3 residues: CATGLAGYNEQFF. The CDR3 region has the DNA TGTGCCACGGGACTAGCGGGATACAATGAGCAGTTCTTC.

V usage is TRBV2 and J usage is TRBJ2-3; 9 bases agree with TRBD2. V lost 2 bases and J lost 6; bases outside the gene matches: 12. This CDR3 region has 17 residues. Per the germline V gene, CDR1 is SNHLY and CDR2 is FYNNEI. This CDR3 is CASSERGSGGPRDTQYF. The DNA for the CDR3 is TGTGCCAGCAGTGAAAGGGGTAGCGGGGGCCCTCGTGATACGCAGTATTTT.

V and J are TRBV27 and TRBJ2-4; D is perhaps TRBD2 (5 bases). CDR1 and CDR2 from the germline V gene are MNHEY and SMNVEV (reference sequence). The CDR3 covers 14 residues. The ends were cut back, 2 bases at V and 2 bases at J, with 7 bases in the middle. CDR3 nucleotides: TGTGCCAGCAGTTTACCGGGATCCAAAAACATTCAGTACTTC. Its protein product is CASSLPGSKNIQYF.

The gene calls are TRBV28 and TRBJ2-2; D unresolved. CDR3 size: 14 residues. Deletions cut 3 bases from V and 7 bases from J, with 12 bases between. Per germline, CDR1 MDHEN and CDR2 SYDVKM. CDR3 loop: CASSFDGAVGELFF. CDR3 nucleotide sequence: TGTGCCAGCAGTTTTGATGGAGCAGTCGGGGAGCTGTTTTTT.

Points on this clonotype: At one of its ends the junction is not consistent with the germline gene, which may arise from a read error. The chain carries TRBV12-3 or TRBV12-4 and TRBJ2-7, with D perhaps matching TRBD2 (5 bases). The CDR3 is 12 residues long. CDR3 loop: CASGFRGYEQYF. CDR3 bases: TGTGCCAGCGGTTTTCGGGGATATGAGCAGTACTTC.

At least ten counts were recorded for this clonotype. The J gene is TRBJ1-2, the V gene TRBV20-1; D gene ambiguous. V was cut by 3 bases and J by 0 bases, with 11 bases left in between. This CDR3 region has 14 residues. The germline CDR1 and CDR2 sequences are DFQATT and SNEGSKA (reference sequence). CDR3 DNA sequence: TGCAGTGCTAGTATCCCGGGATCTAACTATGGCTACACCTTC. It yields the protein CSASIPGSNYGYTF.

The chain links TRBV19 to TRBJ1-1, with D unresolved. Trimming pared 1 base from V and 1 base from J, leaving 4 bases between. Germline V lookup: CDR1 LNHDA, CDR2 SQIVND (reference sequence). The CDR3 consists of 13 residues. The CDR3 sequence: CASSIGRNTEAFF. For the CDR3, the DNA is TGTGCCAGTAGTATAGGGAGGAACACTGAAGCTTTCTTT.

Ten or more counts support this clonotype. J is TRBJ2-4 and V is TRBV28; perhaps TRBD1 as D (6 bases). The V gene's germline CDR1 is MDHEN and CDR2 SYDVKM. With 6 bases removed from V and 1 base from J, the gap between germline ends came to 16 bases. This CDR3 has 16 residues. The CDR3 reads CASRTGYPPAKNIQYF. The CDR3 coding sequence is TGTGCCAGCAGAACAGGGTACCCCCCTGCCAAAAACATTCAGTACTTC.

With regard to this clonotype: It may be a read error: a sequence one base away is much more abundant. The rearrangement uses TRBV11-2 and TRBJ2-3; D remains unclear. The CDR3 has 12 amino acids. V shed 5 bases and J shed 0 bases, with 3 bases lying between them. The germline V gene has CDR1 SGHAT and CDR2 FQNNGV. CDR3 DNA: TGTGCCAGCAGCGAGAGCACAGATACGCAGTATTTT. Translating it yields CASSESTDTQYF.

The chain couples TRBV29-1 to TRBJ2-7; possibly TRBD2 for D (5 bases). Trimming removed 6 bases at V and 2 bases at J, with 14 bases between. CDR1 and CDR2 from the germline V gene are SQVTM and ANQGSEA. This CDR3 has 13 residues. The CDR3 region is CSVEAGSTYEQYF. The DNA for the CDR3 is TGCAGCGTCGAGGCGGGCTCCACCTACGAGCAGTACTTC.

This clonotype was found many times. The chain joins TRBV6-2 or TRBV6-3 to TRBJ1-5, with 7 bases lining up with TRBD1. Trimming took 6 bases from V and 2 from J; bases not matched to a gene: 7. This CDR3 contains 15 residues. The germline CDR1 and CDR2 sequences are MNHEY and SVGEGT. Here the CDR3 DNA reads TGTGCCAGCAGGCAAACAGGGGACGGCAATCAGCCCCAGCATTTT. Translation: CASRQTGDGNQPQHF.

This clonotype turned up a few times. Written as DNA, the CDR3 is TGTGCCAGCAGCGTAGAAGGGACAGATCAAGAGACCCAGTACTTC. Translating gives CASSVEGTDQETQYF. The V gene is TRBV9, the J gene TRBJ2-5, with TRBD1 identical over 7 bases. Germline V CDR1 and CDR2: SGDLS, YYNGEE. J gave up 2 bases and V 0 bases, and 4 bases lay outside the gene matches. The CDR3 is 15 residues long.

This clonotype has just a few counts. The rearrangement uses TRBV29-1 and TRBJ2-7, with 7 bases aligning to TRBD2. The germline CDR1 and CDR2 sequences are SQVTM and ANQGSEA. This CDR3 contains 14 residues. The junction had 8 bases not matched to a gene; V was cut back by 3 bases and J by 3 bases. CDR3: CSVERGNGDYEQYF. The CDR3 DNA reads as TGCAGCGTTGAGCGGGGGAATGGGGACTACGAGCAGTACTTC.

The chain recombines TRBV5-4 with TRBJ2-1; 11 bases align to TRBD2. CDR1 is SGHNT and CDR2 is YYREEE in the germline V gene (reference sequence). CDR3 length equals 14 residues. Losses at the gene ends were 2 bases for V and 6 bases for J; bases not matched to a gene: 1. The CDR3 sequence: CASSFGLAGNEQFF. The DNA for the CDR3 is TGTGCCAGCAGCTTTGGACTAGCGGGCAATGAGCAGTTCTTC. Variable domain in full (rest from reference TRBV5-4 and TRBJ2-1): ETGVTQSPTHLIKTRGQQVTLRCSSQSGHNTVSWYQQALGQGPQFIFQYYREEENGRGNFPPRFSGLQFPNYSSELNVNALELDDSALYLCASSFGLAGNEQFFGPGTRLTVL.

The chain combines TRBV27 with TRBJ1-6; TRBD1 matches 10 bases. Germline V gives CDR1 MNHEY, CDR2 SMNVEV (reference sequence). CDR3 size: 15 residues. V was clipped by 6 bases and J by 9 bases; unmatched bases: 8. DNA of the CDR3: TGTGCCAGCAGAGACGGGACAGGGGAAGCTTCACCCCTCCACTTT. Its translation: CASRDGTGEASPLHF.

This clonotype was counted ten times or more. This chain links TRBV7-6 with TRBJ1-5; no definite D call. The CDR3 is 17 residues long. From germline, CDR1 is SGHVS and CDR2 FNYEAQ. V was clipped by 2 bases and J by 3 bases, with 17 bases between them. CDR3 nucleotides: TGTGCCAGCAGCTTATTCTTCCGGGGAATCGACAATCAGCCCCAGCATTTT. Protein sequence: CASSLFFRGIDNQPQHF. Based on the CDR3 plus reference TRBV7-6 and TRBJ1-5, the full variable domain is GAGVSQSPRYKVTKRGQDVALRCDPISGHVSLYWYRQALGQGPEFLTYFNYEAQQDKSGLPNDRFSAERPEGSISTLTIQRTEQRDSAMYRCASSLFFRGIDNQPQHFGDGTRLSIL.

The V and J genes are TRBV27 and TRBJ2-7; D unresolved. The V end lost 4 bases, the J end lost 3 bases, and 10 bases lay between the germline ends. The CDR3 covers 13 residues. In germline, CDR1 is MNHEY, CDR2 SMNVEV (reference sequence). The CDR3 DNA sequence: TGTGCCAGCAGTTCCACCCTGAACTACGAGCAGTACTTC. Translated: CASSSTLNYEQYF.

This clonotype has at least ten counts. The CDR3 DNA follows: TGTGCCAGCAGCTTGGGGGTGACTAATGAGCAGTTCTTC. This translates into CASSLGVTNEQFF. V is TRBV5-6 and J is TRBJ2-1, with no clear D. The CDR3 contains 13 residues. Germline CDR1 and CDR2: SGHDT and YYEEEE. V lost 0 bases, J lost 7 bases, and 8 bases lay in between.

The chain joins TRBV28 to TRBJ1-6; D gene ambiguous. The germline CDR1 and CDR2 sequences are MDHEN and SYDVKM. This CDR3 spans 15 amino acids. V was clipped by 6 bases and J by 8 bases, with 17 bases between them. In nucleotides, the CDR3 is TGTGCCAGCAGCCCTATGGACGAAAGTTATTCACCCCTCCACTTT. This encodes CASSPMDESYSPLHF.

The chain employs TRBV3-1 and TRBJ2-5, with D unclear. With 0 bases removed from V and 1 base from J, the gap between germline ends came to 3 bases. CDR3 size: 13 residues. The germline V gene has CDR1 LGHDT and CDR2 YNNKEL (reference sequence). The CDR3 spells CASSQEGQETQYF. The CDR3 DNA reads TGTGCCAGCAGCCAAGAAGGCCAAGAGACCCAGTACTTC.

This clonotype was found many times. This chain joins TRBV7-2 and TRBJ2-3; D is tentatively TRBD1 or TRBD2 (5 bases each). V lost 5 bases, J lost 0 bases, and 12 bases lay in between. Germline lookup yields CDR1 SGHTA and CDR2 FQGNSA. CDR3 size: 15 residues. This CDR3 reads CASSNYGTSTDTQYF. CDR3 DNA sequence: TGTGCCAGCAGCAATTACGGGACCAGCACAGATACGCAGTATTTT.

The gene calls are TRBV7-2 and TRBJ2-1; D may be TRBD2 (7 bases). The V and J ends lost 2 bases and 7 bases respectively, with 15 bases between them. The CDR3 runs to 15 residues. Germline-derived CDR1 and CDR2 are SGHTA and FQGNSA. The CDR3 nucleotides read TGTACCAGCAGCTTACTCCGGGGGGCGGGGAATGAGCAGTTCTTC. It encodes CTSSLLRGAGNEQFF.

This clonotype has just a few counts. V is TRBV5-6 and J is TRBJ2-7; D remains ambiguous. The CDR3 is 14 amino acids. V lost 0 bases and J lost 1, with 8 bases in between. Germline loops: CDR1 SGHDT, CDR2 YYEEEE. The CDR3 nucleotides read TGTGCCAGCAGCTTGGTATCCGAGTCCTACGAGCAGTACTTC. Encoded protein: CASSLVSESYEQYF.

This clonotype has ten or more counts. J is TRBJ2-1 and V is TRBV6-5; D perhaps matches TRBD1 (6 bases). The CDR3 totals 18 residues. V was shortened by 0 bases and J by 4 bases, with 19 bases between the two germline ends. Germline values: CDR1 MNHEY, CDR2 SVGAGI. The CDR3 coding sequence is TGTGCCAGCAGTTACTCCCTTGGATCGGGACATCCTTACAATGAGCAGTTCTTC. Amino acid sequence: CASSYSLGSGHPYNEQFF.

The sample holds many counts of this clonotype. The rearrangement links TRBV4-1 to TRBJ2-3; TRBD1 matches at 11 bases. Germline trimming cut 7 bases from V and 5 bases from J; bases unmatched to any gene: 8. The germline V gene has CDR1 MGHRA and CDR2 YSYEKL. This CDR3 contains 15 residues. CDR3 in amino acids: CASTYGQGAGDTQYF. Here the CDR3 DNA reads TGCGCCAGCACCTACGGACAGGGGGCAGGAGATACGCAGTATTTT.

This clonotype was observed many times. The chain joins TRBV6-2 or TRBV6-3 to TRBJ2-1, with D possibly matching TRBD2 (6 bases). This CDR3 spans 15 amino acids. V gave up 2 bases and J gave up 2 bases, with 10 bases separating them. Germline CDR1 MNHEY, CDR2 SVGEGT. The CDR3: CASSYTGEPYNEQFF. CDR3 DNA sequence: TGTGCCAGCAGTTACACGGGGGAGCCCTACAATGAGCAGTTCTTC.

The chain carries TRBV29-1 and TRBJ1-2; no reliable D call. The CDR3 length is 12 residues. Trimming cost V 6 bases and J 4 bases, with 12 bases left between them. Germline values: CDR1 SQVTM, CDR2 ANQGSEA. The CDR3 sequence is CSVPSAGYGYTF. CDR3 bases: TGCAGCGTCCCATCCGCGGGCTATGGCTACACCTTC. The whole variable domain, remainder taken from reference TRBV29-1 and TRBJ1-2, is SAVISQKPSRDICQRGTSLTIQCQVDSQVTMMFWYRQQPGQSLTLIATANQGSEATYESGFVIDKFPISRPNLTFSTLTVSNMSPEDSSIYLCSVPSAGYGYTFGSGTRLTVV.

This clonotype was found once. The genes are TRBV27 and TRBJ2-2; either TRBD1 or TRBD2 may supply D (6 bases each). CDR3 length: 15 residues. CDR1 and CDR2 (germline): MNHEY, SMNVEV (reference sequence). Trimming removed 8 bases from V and 7 bases from J, with 20 bases in between. The CDR3 DNA is TGTGCCAGCTTGGACAGTTGGAGGGTGAACGGGGAGCTGTTTTTT. Encoded protein: CASLDSWRVNGELFF.

This clonotype came up a few times. This chain uses TRBV9 with TRBJ2-2, with no clear D. Germline V gene data show CDR1 as SGDLS and CDR2 as YYNGEE. The CDR3 is made up of 15 amino acids. Trimming pared 1 base from V and 4 bases from J, leaving 11 bases between. CDR3 DNA: TGTGCCAGCAGCGTACCAGGTGAAATCACCGGGGAGCTGTTTTTT. This sequence encodes CASSVPGEITGELFF.

Written as DNA, the CDR3 is TGTGCCAGTAGTATATCGCCAGGGCACACCGGGGAGCTGTTTTTT. This translates into CASSISPGHTGELFF. The rearrangement uses TRBV19 and TRBJ2-2, with D maybe TRBD1 (5 bases). The CDR3 is 15 residues long. Germline assignment: CDR1 LNHDA and CDR2 SQIVND (reference sequence). V was pared by 2 bases and J by 3 bases, with 10 bases between. Combining the CDR3 with reference TRBV19 and TRBJ2-2 gives the whole variable domain DGGITQSPKYLFRKEGQNVTLSCEQNLNHDAMYWYRQDPGQGLRLIYYSQIVNDFQKGDIAEGYSVSREKKESFPLTVTSAQKNPTAFYLCASSISPGHTGELFFGEGSRLTVL.

This clonotype occurred a few times. V is TRBV28 and J is TRBJ1-2, with TRBD1 matching 7 bases. The CDR3 is 15 residues long. V lost 3 bases, J lost 2 bases, and 6 bases stayed unmatched. Germline CDR1 reads MDHEN; CDR2 reads SYDVKM. DNA for the CDR3: TGTGCCAGCAGTTTTGGTCCGACAGGGAACTATGGCTACACCTTC. Translation gives CASSFGPTGNYGYTF.